These T cell receptor beta chains were read from a single sample in a study of shared clonotypes between healthy human individuals. Here immunoSEQ multiplex PCR was the method, and the copy in TCRdb shows in-frame clones only, minus some. This table has some 2,000,000 clones, 95% appearing once. Sequenced: naive CD4+ T cells sorted from blood. These TCRs come from a man younger than 30 in good health. Each CDR3 is given with its conserved first and last residue. A D gene is named only where the DNA matches it firmly. Size tells how often a clone was seen (once, few, many) or the class of an expanded clone, and some rows leave it out.

j_gene: TRBJ2-3
v_gene: TRBV14
abundance: NA
d_gene: NA
CDR3nt: TGTGCCAGCAGCTATTATCAAGATACGCAGTATTTT
CDR3aa: CASSYYQDTQYF

j_gene: TRBJ2-7
v_gene: TRBV7-9
abundance: NA
d_gene: NA
CDR3nt: TGTGCCAGCAGCTTCGGGGGCGCTTCCTACGAGCAGTACTTC
CDR3aa: CASSFGGASYEQYF

j_gene: TRBJ1-3
v_gene: TRBV7-8
abundance: NA
d_gene: NA
CDR3nt: TGTGCCAGCAGCTCTACAGGGTTAGGAAACACCATATATTTT
CDR3aa: CASSSTGLGNTIYF

j_gene: TRBJ1-2
v_gene: TRBV5-4
abundance: NA
d_gene: TRBD1
CDR3nt: TGTGCCAGCAGCCGCGGACAGGGCAACTATGGCTACACCTTC
CDR3aa: CASSRGQGNYGYTF

j_gene: TRBJ2-5
v_gene: TRBV4-1
abundance: NA
d_gene: NA
CDR3nt: TGCGCCAGCAGCCCAAGAACCGGGGGAGAGACCCAGTACTTC
CDR3aa: CASSPRTGGETQYF

j_gene: TRBJ1-2
v_gene: TRBV30
abundance: NA
d_gene: NA
CDR3nt: TGTGCCTGGAGATCCGGAGGATTAGTCTCTGGCTACACCTTC
CDR3aa: CAWRSGGLVSGYTF

j_gene: TRBJ2-3
v_gene: TRBV30
abundance: NA
d_gene: TRBD1
CDR3nt: TGTGCCTGGAGTCCGGGGAGACAGGGGTCAGATACGCAGTATTTT
CDR3aa: CAWSPGRQGSDTQYF

j_gene: TRBJ2-7
v_gene: TRBV28
abundance: NA
d_gene: NA
CDR3nt: TGTGCCAGCAGTTTCGGCCCCTTCCCGGTCGAGCAGTACTTC
CDR3aa: CASSFGPFPVEQYF

j_gene: TRBJ2-4
v_gene: TRBV7-2
abundance: NA
d_gene: TRBD2
CDR3nt: TGTGCCAGCAGCTTAACCGCGGTGGGGAGGGGTGAGAGCATTCAGTACTTC
CDR3aa: CASSLTAVGRGESIQYF

j_gene: TRBJ1-3
v_gene: TRBV19
abundance: NA
d_gene: NA
CDR3nt: TGTGCCAGTAGTATGACAGGCTCTGGAAACACCATATATTTT
CDR3aa: CASSMTGSGNTIYF

j_gene: TRBJ2-2
v_gene: TRBV25-1
abundance: once
d_gene: TRBD1
CDR3nt: TGTGCCAGCAGGACGGGACAGGGGCGTAGCGGCGGGGAGCTGTTTTTT
CDR3aa: CASRTGQGRSGGELFF

j_gene: TRBJ2-5
v_gene: TRBV18
abundance: once
d_gene: NA
CDR3nt: TGTGCCAGCTCTCCTCGGACGGAAGAGACCCAGTACTTC
CDR3aa: CASSPRTEETQYF

j_gene: TRBJ1-3
v_gene: TRBV21-1
abundance: NA
d_gene: NA
CDR3nt: TGTGCCAGCAGCAATAGGGGAACTTCTGGAAACACCATATATTTT
CDR3aa: CASSNRGTSGNTIYF

j_gene: TRBJ2-1
v_gene: TRBV30
abundance: few
d_gene: NA
CDR3nt: TGTGCCTGGAGTGATCACGGGATGGGGTTCTTC
CDR3aa: CAWSDHGMGFF

j_gene: TRBJ2-3
v_gene: TRBV11-3
abundance: NA
d_gene: TRBD1
CDR3nt: TGTGCCAGCAGCCCGGGACAGGGGGCGGAAGATACGCAGTATTTT
CDR3aa: CASSPGQGAEDTQYF

j_gene: TRBJ2-2
v_gene: TRBV5-1
abundance: NA
d_gene: TRBD2
CDR3nt: TGCGCCAGTTCCTTAGCGGGATCCGGCACCGGGGAGCTGTTTTTT
CDR3aa: CASSLAGSGTGELFF

j_gene: TRBJ2-5
v_gene: TRBV5-1
abundance: NA
d_gene: NA
CDR3nt: TGCGCCAGCAGCTTGGGAGCTGAAGAGACCCAGTACTTC
CDR3aa: CASSLGAEETQYF

j_gene: TRBJ2-2
v_gene: TRBV6-5
abundance: NA
d_gene: NA
CDR3nt: TGTGCCAGCAGCAGACAAAAGCACACCGGGGAGCTGTTTTTT
CDR3aa: CASSRQKHTGELFF

j_gene: TRBJ2-7
v_gene: TRBV11-2
abundance: NA
d_gene: TRBD1
CDR3nt: TGTGCCAGTTGCCGAGGACAGGGGGGTTACGAGCAGTACTTC
CDR3aa: CASCRGQGGYEQYF

j_gene: TRBJ1-2
v_gene: TRBV9
abundance: NA
d_gene: TRBD1
CDR3nt: TGTGCCAGCAGCGCGGACAGGGAGGCGCGGCGACTCGGCTACACCTTC
CDR3aa: CASSADREARRLGYTF

j_gene: TRBJ1-4
v_gene: TRBV5-6
abundance: NA
d_gene: NA
CDR3nt: TGTGCCAGCACCATAAAAGGGGTCGGGGAAAAACTGTTTTTT
CDR3aa: CASTIKGVGEKLFF

j_gene: TRBJ2-1
v_gene: TRBV13
abundance: once
d_gene: NA
CDR3nt: TGTGCCAGCAGCTTAAAGGGTGAGCAGTTCTTC
CDR3aa: CASSLKGEQFF

j_gene: TRBJ1-2
v_gene: TRBV30
abundance: NA
d_gene: TRBD1
CDR3nt: TGTGCCTGGAGTATAGGGACAGTGATGGTTGGCTACACCTTC
CDR3aa: CAWSIGTVMVGYTF

j_gene: TRBJ2-7
v_gene: TRBV6-1
abundance: NA
d_gene: TRBD1
CDR3nt: TGTGCCAGCAGTGTTAACAGGGGGTACGAGCAGTACTTC
CDR3aa: CASSVNRGYEQYF

j_gene: TRBJ2-7
v_gene: TRBV11-2
abundance: NA
d_gene: TRBD1
CDR3nt: TGTGCCAGCAGCACCCGGGGACAGACAAAATCCTACGAGCAGTACTTC
CDR3aa: CASSTRGQTKSYEQYF

j_gene: TRBJ2-3
v_gene: TRBV2
abundance: NA
d_gene: TRBD2
CDR3nt: TGTGCCAGCAGTGTGAATAGCGGGGGGCCAGATACGCAGTATTTT
CDR3aa: CASSVNSGGPDTQYF

j_gene: TRBJ2-7
v_gene: TRBV7-6
abundance: NA
d_gene: TRBD1
CDR3nt: TGTGCCAGCAGCCCAAGCCGGGACAGGGGTTACGAGCAGTACTTC
CDR3aa: CASSPSRDRGYEQYF

j_gene: TRBJ1-6
v_gene: TRBV5-1
abundance: NA
d_gene: NA
CDR3nt: TGCGCCAGCAGCCTAACCGGGACCGATTCTGGCAATTCACCCCTCCACTTT
CDR3aa: CASSLTGTDSGNSPLHF

j_gene: TRBJ1-1
v_gene: TRBV27
abundance: NA
d_gene: NA
CDR3nt: TGTGCCAGCAGGGGGCTAGGGGCGAACACTGAAGCTTTCTTT
CDR3aa: CASRGLGANTEAFF

j_gene: TRBJ2-7
v_gene: TRBV19
abundance: few
d_gene: TRBD1
CDR3nt: TGTGCCAGTAGTATAGGGCAGGGGGCGTACGAGCAGTACTTC
CDR3aa: CASSIGQGAYEQYF

j_gene: TRBJ1-2
v_gene: TRBV7-9
abundance: once
d_gene: TRBD1
CDR3nt: TGTGCCACACTAAACAGGGGAAATGGCTACACCTTC
CDR3aa: CATLNRGNGYTF

j_gene: TRBJ2-7
v_gene: TRBV7-2
abundance: once
d_gene: NA
CDR3nt: TGTGCCAGCAGCGTTTCCTACGAGCAGTACTTC
CDR3aa: CASSVSYEQYF

j_gene: TRBJ2-3
v_gene: TRBV30
abundance: NA
d_gene: NA
CDR3nt: TGTGCCTGGAAAGTCGAGGGCCGTACAGATACGCAGTATTTT
CDR3aa: CAWKVEGRTDTQYF

j_gene: TRBJ1-4
v_gene: TRBV29-1
abundance: once
d_gene: NA
CDR3nt: TGCAGCGTTACCGGGACGGTGAATGAAAAACTGTTTTTT
CDR3aa: CSVTGTVNEKLFF

j_gene: TRBJ2-5
v_gene: TRBV5-1
abundance: NA
d_gene: TRBD1
CDR3nt: TGCGCCAGCAGCTTGGCCGGGACAGTGTACCAAGAGACCCAGTACTTC
CDR3aa: CASSLAGTVYQETQYF

j_gene: TRBJ2-7
v_gene: TRBV6-6
abundance: NA
d_gene: NA
CDR3nt: TGTGCCAGCAGGTCCGGGGACGCCTACGAGCAGTACTTC
CDR3aa: CASRSGDAYEQYF

j_gene: TRBJ1-4
v_gene: TRBV4-3
abundance: NA
d_gene: NA
CDR3nt: TGCGCCAGCAGCCAAGATACACGAGCACGGGAAAAACTGTTTTTT
CDR3aa: CASSQDTRAREKLFF

j_gene: TRBJ2-7
v_gene: TRBV4-2
abundance: NA
d_gene: NA
CDR3nt: TGTGCCAGCAGCCAAGGTGGAGGGTTTGGGGATCCGACCTACGAGCAGTACTTC
CDR3aa: CASSQGGGFGDPTYEQYF

j_gene: TRBJ2-3
v_gene: TRBV5-1
abundance: NA
d_gene: NA
CDR3nt: TGCGCCAGCACTCTGGTGGGAGGAACCACAGATACGCAGTATTTT
CDR3aa: CASTLVGGTTDTQYF

j_gene: TRBJ2-3
v_gene: TRBV5-1
abundance: NA
d_gene: TRBD2
CDR3nt: TGCGCCAGCAGCCCCCGGACTAGCGGGAGTTCCGGAGATACGCAGTATTTT
CDR3aa: CASSPRTSGSSGDTQYF

j_gene: TRBJ2-3
v_gene: TRBV2
abundance: NA
d_gene: NA
CDR3nt: TGTGCCAGCAGGGGGGACCTCACAGATACGCAGTATTTT
CDR3aa: CASRGDLTDTQYF

j_gene: TRBJ1-4
v_gene: TRBV6-5
abundance: NA
d_gene: NA
CDR3nt: TGTGCCAGCAGGGGGCGACAGGACTTTTTTGAAAAACTGTTTTTT
CDR3aa: CASRGRQDFFEKLFF

j_gene: TRBJ2-1
v_gene: TRBV5-6
abundance: NA
d_gene: NA
CDR3nt: TGTGCCAGCAGCTTGATAATTAGCTATGAGCAGTTCTTC
CDR3aa: CASSLIISYEQFF

j_gene: TRBJ2-1
v_gene: TRBV5-1
abundance: once
d_gene: TRBD1
CDR3nt: TGCGCCAGCAGCTCCTGGGACAGGAGATACAATGAGCAGTTCTTC
CDR3aa: CASSSWDRRYNEQFF

j_gene: TRBJ1-1
v_gene: TRBV5-1
abundance: NA
d_gene: NA
CDR3nt: TGCGCCAGCAGCTTGGGACGAGGGGCGGGGGACACTGAAGCTTTCTTT
CDR3aa: CASSLGRGAGDTEAFF

j_gene: TRBJ2-1
v_gene: TRBV5-6
abundance: NA
d_gene: TRBD1
CDR3nt: TGTGCCAGCAGCTTGTCTGGACAGGGGACCTACAATGAGCAGTTCTTC
CDR3aa: CASSLSGQGTYNEQFF

j_gene: TRBJ1-3
v_gene: TRBV4-3
abundance: NA
d_gene: NA
CDR3nt: TGCGCCAGCAGCCAAGTCAGGGATGGAAACACCATATATTTT
CDR3aa: CASSQVRDGNTIYF

j_gene: TRBJ2-5
v_gene: TRBV7-9
abundance: NA
d_gene: TRBD1
CDR3nt: TGTGCCAGCAGCCCCCTGACAGGGGGCGTTGAGACCCAGTACTTC
CDR3aa: CASSPLTGGVETQYF

j_gene: TRBJ1-3
v_gene: TRBV23-1
abundance: NA
d_gene: NA
CDR3nt: TGCGCCAGCAGTAGAGGGGTCTCTGGAAACACCATATATTTT
CDR3aa: CASSRGVSGNTIYF

j_gene: TRBJ1-6
v_gene: TRBV15
abundance: NA
d_gene: TRBD1
CDR3nt: TGTGCCACCAGCAGAGATAGGACAGGGAGAAATTCACCCCTCCACTTT
CDR3aa: CATSRDRTGRNSPLHF

j_gene: TRBJ2-7
v_gene: TRBV28
abundance: NA
d_gene: NA
CDR3nt: TGTGCCAGCAGTTTATGGGTAGGGACTGGCCCCGAGCAGTACTTC
CDR3aa: CASSLWVGTGPEQYF

j_gene: TRBJ1-6
v_gene: TRBV15
abundance: NA
d_gene: NA
CDR3nt: TGTGCCACCAGCAGAGATCGGATAATTCTAAATTCACCCCTCCACTTT
CDR3aa: CATSRDRIILNSPLHF

j_gene: TRBJ2-7
v_gene: TRBV5-1
abundance: NA
d_gene: NA
CDR3nt: TGCGCCAGCAGAGCCGCTGGCTACGAGCAGTACTTC
CDR3aa: CASRAAGYEQYF

j_gene: TRBJ1-4
v_gene: TRBV5-4
abundance: NA
d_gene: TRBD1
CDR3nt: TGTGCCAGCAGCTTGGACGGGACAGGGGGCGCTGGTGAAAAACTGTTTTTT
CDR3aa: CASSLDGTGGAGEKLFF

j_gene: TRBJ2-7
v_gene: TRBV28
abundance: NA
d_gene: NA
CDR3nt: TGTGCCAGCAGTTTTCGGCCTTATTCCTACGAGCAGTACTTC
CDR3aa: CASSFRPYSYEQYF

j_gene: TRBJ2-2
v_gene: TRBV10-2
abundance: NA
d_gene: TRBD2
CDR3nt: TGCGCCAGCAGTGATGGGGGGGAACTGTTTTTT
CDR3aa: CASSDGGELFF

j_gene: TRBJ2-5
v_gene: TRBV19
abundance: NA
d_gene: TRBD2
CDR3nt: TGTGCCAGTAGTGGGGGACTAGCTGGGGAGACCCAGTACTTC
CDR3aa: CASSGGLAGETQYF

j_gene: TRBJ2-7
v_gene: TRBV5-1
abundance: NA
d_gene: TRBD1
CDR3nt: TGCGCCAGCGGGGAAGGGGGCACCTACGAGCAGTACTTC
CDR3aa: CASGEGGTYEQYF

j_gene: TRBJ2-5
v_gene: TRBV14
abundance: NA
d_gene: TRBD1
CDR3nt: TGTGCCAGCACCTCCACGAAAGGGGGCAGGGAGACCCAGTACTTC
CDR3aa: CASTSTKGGRETQYF

j_gene: TRBJ2-7
v_gene: TRBV10-2
abundance: NA
d_gene: NA
CDR3nt: TGCGCCAGCAGTGGCCCGGGGGTGAATCCCTCCTACGAGCAGTACTTC
CDR3aa: CASSGPGVNPSYEQYF